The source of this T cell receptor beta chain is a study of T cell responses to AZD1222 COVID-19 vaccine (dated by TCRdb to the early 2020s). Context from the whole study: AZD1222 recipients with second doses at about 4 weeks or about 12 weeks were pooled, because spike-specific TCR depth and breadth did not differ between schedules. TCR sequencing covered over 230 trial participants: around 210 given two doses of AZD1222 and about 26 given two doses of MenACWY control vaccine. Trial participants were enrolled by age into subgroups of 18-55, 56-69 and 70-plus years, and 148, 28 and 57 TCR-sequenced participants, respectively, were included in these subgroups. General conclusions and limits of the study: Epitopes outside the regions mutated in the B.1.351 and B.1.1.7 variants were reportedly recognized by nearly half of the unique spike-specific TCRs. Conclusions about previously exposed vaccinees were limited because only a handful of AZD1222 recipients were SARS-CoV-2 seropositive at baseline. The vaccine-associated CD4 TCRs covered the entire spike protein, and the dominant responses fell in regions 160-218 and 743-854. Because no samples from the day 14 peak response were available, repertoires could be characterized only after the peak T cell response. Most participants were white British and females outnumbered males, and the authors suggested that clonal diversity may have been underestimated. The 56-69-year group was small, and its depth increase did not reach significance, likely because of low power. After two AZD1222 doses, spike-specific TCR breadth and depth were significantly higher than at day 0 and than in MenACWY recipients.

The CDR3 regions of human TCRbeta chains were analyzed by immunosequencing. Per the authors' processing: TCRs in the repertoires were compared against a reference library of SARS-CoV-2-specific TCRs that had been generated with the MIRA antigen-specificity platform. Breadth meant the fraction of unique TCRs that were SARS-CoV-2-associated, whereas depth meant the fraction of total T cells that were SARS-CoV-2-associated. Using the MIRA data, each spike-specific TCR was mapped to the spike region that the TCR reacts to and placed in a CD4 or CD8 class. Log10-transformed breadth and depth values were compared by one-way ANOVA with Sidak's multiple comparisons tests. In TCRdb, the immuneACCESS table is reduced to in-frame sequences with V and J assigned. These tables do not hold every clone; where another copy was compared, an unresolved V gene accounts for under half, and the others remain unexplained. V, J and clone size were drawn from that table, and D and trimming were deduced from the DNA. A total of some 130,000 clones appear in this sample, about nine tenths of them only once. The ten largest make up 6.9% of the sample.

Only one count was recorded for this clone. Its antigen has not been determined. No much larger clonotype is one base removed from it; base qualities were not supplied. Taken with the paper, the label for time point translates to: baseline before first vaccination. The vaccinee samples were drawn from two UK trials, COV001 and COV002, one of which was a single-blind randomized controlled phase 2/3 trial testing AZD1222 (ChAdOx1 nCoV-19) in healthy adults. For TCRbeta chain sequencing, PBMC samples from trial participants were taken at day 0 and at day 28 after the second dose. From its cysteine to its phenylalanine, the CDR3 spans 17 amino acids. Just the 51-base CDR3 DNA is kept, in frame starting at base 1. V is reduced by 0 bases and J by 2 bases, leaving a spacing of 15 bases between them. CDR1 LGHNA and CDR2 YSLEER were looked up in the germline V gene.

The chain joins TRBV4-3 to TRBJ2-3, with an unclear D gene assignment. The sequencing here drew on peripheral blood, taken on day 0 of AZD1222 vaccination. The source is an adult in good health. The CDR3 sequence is CASSQDLPGLPTDTQYF. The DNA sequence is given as TGCGCCAGCAGCCAAGATTTACCCGGATTACCCACAGATACGCAGTATTTT.